This T cell receptor (beta chain) was obtained from a study of graft-versus-host responses after intestinal transplantation. Study-level background: Tacrolimus and steroids were given for around three years to all recipients after anti-thymocyte globulin induction.

Study-wide results and caveats: Ileal or blood samples showed some GvH clones first, and such clones were also found in recipient marrow.

Using immunoSEQ multiplex PCR, the repertoire was profiled, and TCRdb retains in-frame clones only, with some absent. The table records under 90,000 clones, around 90% of them present only once. V trimming: 5 bases; J trimming: 5 bases; junction bases outside the gene matches: 13. This CDR3 is built from 16 residues. Looked up from germline, CDR1 is MDHEN and CDR2 is SYDVKM. This clone was detected only once. Its cognate antigen is unknown. J is TRBJ1-2 and V is TRBV28; the match to TRBD1 covers 8 bases. This clonotype originated in a human donor who was the organ donor for an intestinal transplant. This material consisted of unstimulated CD8+ T cells sorted from spleen or lymph node cells, taken before transplant. The CDR3 DNA follows: TGTGCCAGCAGTAACACCCGGACAGGGCCTACTTATGGCTACACCTTC. The encoded protein is CASSNTRTGPTYGYTF.